This T cell receptor (beta chain) came from a study of response to subunit inactivated influenza vaccine. Study outcomes and limitations: New T cells are recruited in small numbers by each seasonal influenza vaccination, according to the authors' suggestion.

Each CDR3 protein is one row after TCRdb ran MiXCR on the RT-PCR reads. The table records 500,000 to 600,000 distinct CDR3 sequences, approximately 13% of them present only once. The V gene lost 0 bases and the J gene lost 0 bases, with 9 bases spanning the gap. There are 16 residues in the CDR3. Germline V gives CDR1 LNHDA, CDR2 SQIVND (reference sequence). A remark on this clonotype: What it binds is not known.

The origin of this receptor is a man aged 45 to 65 who received an inactivated influenza vaccine. Sequenced here: PBMCs from blood, sampled 40 to 50 days after vaccination. The chain has TRBV19 and TRBJ1-5; the D is unclear. CDR3 sequence: CASSIEGRYSNQPQHF. The CDR3 coding sequence is TGTGCCAGTAGTATAGAGGGCAGATATAGCAATCAGCCCCAGCATTTT. Using reference TRBV19 and TRBJ1-5 for the parts outside the CDR3, the full variable domain is DGGITQSPKYLFRKEGQNVTLSCEQNLNHDAMYWYRQDPGQGLRLIYYSQIVNDFQKGDIAEGYSVSREKKESFPLTVTSAQKNPTAFYLCASSIEGRYSNQPQHFGDGTRLSIL.